Listed below are T cell receptor beta chains from one sample, sequenced in a study of blood T cell repertoires in COVID-19. Some clones are missing from TCRdb's copy, which holds only in-frame ones; the method was immunoSEQ multiplex PCR. The sample lists hundreds of thousands of clones, approximately 90% seen once, with around 2% in the top ten. Sequenced material: PBMCs or T cells enriched from blood (not recorded which). Receptors originate from a woman aged 55-69 years in a cohort exposed to, infected with or recovered from COVID-19 (not recorded which). Each CDR3 is given with its conserved first and last residue. Each record gives: clone size, CDR3 length, J gene, V gene, D gene, CDR3 protein, CDR3 DNA. D genes are given only for firm matches. Rows may omit the clone size; those that give it use once, few, many or a size class.

size: NA
length: 18
J: TRBJ2-2
V: TRBV24-1
D: TRBD2
CDR3: CATMGASGRRMGTGELFF
DNA: TGTGCCACCATGGGCGCTAGCGGTAGAAGGATGGGGACCGGGGAGCTGTTTTTT

size: NA
length: 15
J: TRBJ2-7
V: TRBV5-1
D: TRBD1
CDR3: CASSYGQGLAYEQYF
DNA: TGCGCCAGCAGCTACGGACAGGGCCTGGCCTACGAGCAGTACTTC

size: NA
length: 14
J: TRBJ2-7
V: TRBV11-2
D: NA
CDR3: CASSLRGLTYEQYF
DNA: TGTGCCAGCAGCTTAAGAGGACTTACCTACGAGCAGTACTTC

size: few
length: 12
J: TRBJ2-1
V: TRBV7-3
D: NA
CDR3: CASSLRESEQFF
DNA: TGTGCCAGCAGCTTACGGGAGTCTGAGCAGTTCTTC

size: NA
length: 17
J: TRBJ1-2
V: TRBV5-1
D: TRBD1
CDR3: CASSSAGGALRNYGYTF
DNA: TGCGCCAGCAGCTCCGCAGGGGGCGCCTTAAGAAACTATGGCTACACCTTC

size: NA
length: 14
J: TRBJ2-5
V: TRBV27
D: TRBD1
CDR3: CASSSDRVASPQYF
DNA: TGTGCCAGCAGTTCGGACAGGGTGGCGTCCCCCCAGTACTTC

size: NA
length: 14
J: TRBJ1-3
V: TRBV29-1
D: TRBD1
CDR3: CSVEVNRGGNTIYF
DNA: TGCAGCGTTGAAGTAAACAGGGGGGGAAACACCATATATTTT

size: once
length: 19
J: TRBJ2-1
V: TRBV9
D: TRBD2
CDR3: CASSLRGLAGGPSYNEQFF
DNA: TGTGCCAGCAGCTTACGCGGACTAGCGGGAGGGCCCTCGTACAATGAGCAGTTCTTC

size: NA
length: 14
J: TRBJ2-7
V: TRBV7-6
D: NA
CDR3: CASSLAVSSYEQYF
DNA: TGTGCCAGCAGCTTAGCAGTTAGCTCCTACGAGCAGTACTTC

size: NA
length: 13
J: TRBJ1-2
V: TRBV6-2/TRBV6-3
D: NA
CDR3: CASSLQGLGGYTF
DNA: TGTGCCAGCAGTTTACAGGGTTTGGGTGGCTACACCTTC

size: NA
length: 14
J: TRBJ2-3
V: TRBV2
D: TRBD1
CDR3: CASDSDRASDTQYF
DNA: TGTGCCAGCGACTCAGACAGGGCGTCAGATACGCAGTATTTT

size: few
length: 16
J: TRBJ2-3
V: TRBV10-1
D: NA
CDR3: CASSESGSRGVNTQYF
DNA: TGCGCCAGCAGTGAGTCCGGAAGCCGCGGGGTTAATACGCAGTATTTT

size: NA
length: 16
J: TRBJ1-4
V: TRBV5-1
D: NA
CDR3: CASSLSAGEGRSELFF
DNA: TGCGCCAGCAGCTTGTCGGCTGGGGAGGGACGCTCGGAACTGTTTTTT

size: NA
length: 14
J: TRBJ1-1
V: TRBV7-9
D: TRBD1
CDR3: CASSLRQGGFEAFF
DNA: TGTGCCAGCAGCTTAAGACAGGGGGGATTTGAAGCTTTCTTT

size: NA
length: 14
J: TRBJ1-4
V: TRBV28
D: NA
CDR3: CASSSDSGGEKLFF
DNA: TGTGCCAGCAGTTCGGACAGTGGGGGTGAAAAACTGTTTTTT

size: NA
length: 16
J: TRBJ1-5
V: TRBV18
D: NA
CDR3: CASSPPGGLGNQPQHF
DNA: TGTGCCAGCTCACCACCAGGAGGGCTGGGCAATCAGCCCCAGCATTTT

size: NA
length: 13
J: TRBJ2-7
V: TRBV5-1
D: TRBD1
CDR3: CASSLDRGYEQYF
DNA: TGCGCCAGCAGCTTAGACAGGGGGTACGAGCAGTACTTC

size: NA
length: 15
J: TRBJ1-5
V: TRBV5-5
D: TRBD1
CDR3: CASSLGGQRNQPQHF
DNA: TGTGCCAGCAGCTTGGGGGGACAGAGAAATCAGCCCCAGCATTTT

size: NA
length: 15
J: TRBJ2-7
V: TRBV3-1/TRBV3-2
D: TRBD2
CDR3: CASSQWRERSYEQYF
DNA: TGTGCCAGCAGCCAGTGGCGGGAGCGGTCCTACGAGCAGTACTTC

size: few
length: 13
J: TRBJ2-2
V: TRBV7-6
D: NA
CDR3: CASSLASTGELFF
DNA: TGTGCCAGCAGCTTAGCGAGCACCGGGGAGCTGTTTTTT

size: NA
length: 15
J: TRBJ2-1
V: TRBV24-1
D: NA
CDR3: CATSDLMASYNEQFF
DNA: TGTGCCACCAGTGATTTGATGGCATCCTACAATGAGCAGTTCTTC

size: once
length: 14
J: TRBJ1-6
V: TRBV6-5
D: TRBD1
CDR3: CATTRGTDNSPLHF
DNA: TGTGCCACGACCCGGGGGACAGATAATTCACCCCTCCACTTT

size: NA
length: 14
J: TRBJ2-5
V: TRBV3-1/TRBV3-2
D: TRBD2
CDR3: CASIGGEMERTQYF
DNA: TGTGCCAGCATCGGGGGGGAAATGGAGCGGACCCAGTACTTC

size: NA
length: 15
J: TRBJ2-7
V: TRBV5-6
D: TRBD2
CDR3: CASSFGLAGSYEQYF
DNA: TGTGCCAGCAGCTTTGGTCTAGCGGGATCCTACGAGCAGTACTTC

size: NA
length: 15
J: TRBJ2-7
V: TRBV6-6
D: TRBD2
CDR3: CASSSPGLVEYEQYF
DNA: TGTGCCAGCAGTTCACCCGGACTAGTCGAGTACGAGCAGTACTTC

size: NA
length: 13
J: TRBJ2-7
V: TRBV10-3
D: NA
CDR3: CAISSLDRYEQYF
DNA: TGTGCCATCAGTTCCCTGGACAGATACGAGCAGTACTTC

size: NA
length: 15
J: TRBJ2-7
V: TRBV5-1
D: TRBD1
CDR3: CASSPTGGAGHEQYF
DNA: TGCGCCAGCAGCCCTACAGGGGGCGCAGGCCACGAGCAGTACTTC

size: NA
length: 15
J: TRBJ2-7
V: TRBV23-1
D: TRBD1
CDR3: CASSQYPGTGIEQYF
DNA: TGCGCCAGCAGTCAATATCCCGGGACAGGGATCGAGCAGTACTTC

size: NA
length: 15
J: TRBJ2-1
V: TRBV25-1
D: TRBD2
CDR3: CASSATSGTYNEQFF
DNA: TGTGCCAGCAGTGCCACTAGCGGCACCTACAATGAGCAGTTCTTC

size: NA
length: 13
J: TRBJ1-6
V: TRBV27
D: NA
CDR3: CASRRRASEPFHF
DNA: TGTGCCAGCAGGCGGCGTGCCTCTGAGCCCTTCCACTTT

size: NA
length: 16
J: TRBJ2-7
V: TRBV28
D: TRBD2
CDR3: CASRPLRDYLPYEQYF
DNA: TGTGCCAGCAGGCCGCTCCGGGACTATCTCCCCTACGAGCAGTACTTC

size: once
length: 14
J: TRBJ1-2
V: TRBV28
D: NA
CDR3: CASSTDRRYYGYTF
DNA: TGTGCCAGCAGTACTGACAGAAGATACTATGGCTACACCTTC

size: NA
length: 17
J: TRBJ1-3
V: TRBV5-1
D: NA
CDR3: CASSFSMGRAAGNTIYF
DNA: TGCGCCAGCAGCTTTTCAATGGGCAGGGCAGCTGGAAACACCATATATTTT

size: NA
length: 14
J: TRBJ2-2
V: TRBV6-5
D: NA
CDR3: CASKSQGPTGELFF
DNA: TGTGCCAGCAAGTCACAGGGACCGACCGGGGAGCTGTTTTTT

size: NA
length: 17
J: TRBJ2-1
V: TRBV9
D: NA
CDR3: CASSVAVASAIYNEQFF
DNA: TGTGCCAGCAGCGTAGCGGTGGCTAGTGCCATATACAATGAGCAGTTCTTC

size: NA
length: 16
J: TRBJ2-4
V: TRBV27
D: TRBD1
CDR3: CASRPDRVLAKNIQYF
DNA: TGTGCCAGCAGACCCGACAGGGTACTAGCCAAAAACATTCAGTACTTC

size: once
length: 14
J: TRBJ2-3
V: TRBV7-9
D: NA
CDR3: CASSSHRGTDTQYF
DNA: TGTGCCAGCAGCTCCCACAGGGGCACAGATACGCAGTATTTT

size: NA
length: 14
J: TRBJ2-7
V: TRBV27
D: NA
CDR3: CASSPGQKRDEQYF
DNA: TGTGCCAGCTCCCCAGGACAGAAGCGAGACGAGCAGTACTTC

size: NA
length: 14
J: TRBJ1-2
V: TRBV28
D: NA
CDR3: CASSPLDSLYGYTF
DNA: TGTGCCAGCAGTCCGCTTGACAGCCTCTATGGCTACACCTTC

size: NA
length: 19
J: TRBJ2-1
V: TRBV6-1
D: TRBD2
CDR3: CASSEARSGRADSDDEQFF
DNA: TGTGCCAGCAGTGAAGCGCGAAGCGGGAGGGCCGATTCGGACGATGAGCAGTTCTTC

size: few
length: 15
J: TRBJ2-5
V: TRBV10-1
D: NA
CDR3: CASSVGGGGGETQYF
DNA: TGCGCCAGCAGTGTAGGCGGCGGCGGCGGGGAGACCCAGTACTTC

size: NA
length: 16
J: TRBJ1-5
V: TRBV27
D: NA
CDR3: CASSLTGGDSNQPQHF
DNA: TGTGCCAGCAGCCTAACGGGGGGGGATAGCAATCAGCCCCAGCATTTT

size: NA
length: 15
J: TRBJ1-1
V: TRBV28
D: TRBD1
CDR3: CASSFWDRENTEAFF
DNA: TGTGCCAGCAGTTTCTGGGACAGGGAGAACACTGAAGCTTTCTTT

size: NA
length: 16
J: TRBJ2-3
V: TRBV3-1/TRBV3-2
D: TRBD2
CDR3: CASSPLAGGRTDTQYF
DNA: TGTGCCAGCAGCCCCCTAGCGGGAGGGCGAACAGATACGCAGTATTTT

size: NA
length: 12
J: TRBJ2-2
V: TRBV11-3
D: NA
CDR3: CASSMFTGELFF
DNA: TGTGCCAGCAGTATGTTCACCGGGGAGCTGTTTTTT

size: NA
length: 17
J: TRBJ1-5
V: TRBV30
D: TRBD1
CDR3: CAWSDKNRGFGNQPQHF
DNA: TGTGCCTGGAGTGATAAGAACAGGGGGTTCGGCAATCAGCCCCAGCATTTT